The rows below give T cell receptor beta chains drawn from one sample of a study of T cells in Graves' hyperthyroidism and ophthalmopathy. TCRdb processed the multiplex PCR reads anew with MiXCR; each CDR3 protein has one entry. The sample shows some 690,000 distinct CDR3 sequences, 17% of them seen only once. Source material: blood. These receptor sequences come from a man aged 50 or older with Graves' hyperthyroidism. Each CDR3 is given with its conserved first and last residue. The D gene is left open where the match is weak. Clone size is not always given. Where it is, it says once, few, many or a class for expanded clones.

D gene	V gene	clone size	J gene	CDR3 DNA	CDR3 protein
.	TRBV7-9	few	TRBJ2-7	TGTGCCAGCAGCTCCCCTCGTCAAGGGGCCTACGAGCAGTACTTC	CASSSPRQGAYEQYF
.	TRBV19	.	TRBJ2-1	TGTGCCAGTAGTATTGGATCAGGAAACAATGAGCAGTTCTTC	CASSIGSGNNEQFF
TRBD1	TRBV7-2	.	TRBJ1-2	TGTGCCAGCAGCCGGCCGGACAGGGGGGAAGGCTACACCTTC	CASSRPDRGEGYTF
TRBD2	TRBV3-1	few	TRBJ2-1	TGTGCCAGCAGCCAACCCGGGGGGGCCAGAGTGAGCAATGAGCAGTTCTTC	CASSQPGGARVSNEQFF
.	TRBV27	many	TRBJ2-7	TGTGCCAGCAGCCCTTACCCGCCCAGCGGGTTAAGCTCCTACGAGCAGTACTTC	CASSPYPPSGLSSYEQYF
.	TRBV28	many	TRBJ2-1	TGTGCCAGCAGTTTAGGGGGACCATCCTCCAATGAGCAGTTCTTC	CASSLGGPSSNEQFF
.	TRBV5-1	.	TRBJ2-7	TGCGCCAGCTTGCAGGGGGAGGGCTACGAGCAGTACTTC	CASLQGEGYEQYF
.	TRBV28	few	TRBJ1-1	TGTGCCAGCAGTTTAGGGTGGGATTTATGGGCTTTCTTT	CASSLGWDLWAFF
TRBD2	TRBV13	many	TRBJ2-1	TGTGCCAGCAGCGGGCGACTAGCGGGGGAGCAGTTCTTC	CASSGRLAGEQFF
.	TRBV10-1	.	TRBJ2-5	TGCGCCAGCAGTGAGTCAACCATCGCCGGAGAGACCCAGTACTTC	CASSESTIAGETQYF
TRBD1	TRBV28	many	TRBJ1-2	TGTGCCAGCAGAAGCAGGGGGGGAAACTATGGCTACACCTTC	CASRSRGGNYGYTF
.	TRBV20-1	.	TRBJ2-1	TGCAGTGCTAAGGCCAGCGGGAGCTCTTTAGGGGGCGAGCAGTTCTTC	CSAKASGSSLGGEQFF
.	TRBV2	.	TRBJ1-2	TGTGCCAGCAGGATCCTACGCGGTCTGGACGATGGCTACACCTTC	CASRILRGLDDGYTF
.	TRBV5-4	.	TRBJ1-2	TGTGCCAGCAGCCCCCCTGGGGGCTACTATGGCTACACCTTC	CASSPPGGYYGYTF
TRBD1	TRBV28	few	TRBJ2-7	TGTGCCAGCAGACTCACGACAGGGGGCCTTTACGAGCAGTACTTC	CASRLTTGGLYEQYF
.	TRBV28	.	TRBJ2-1	TGTGCCAGCAGTTGGGCGGGGGCAGGGAGCTCCTACAATGAGCAGTTCTTC	CASSWAGAGSSYNEQFF
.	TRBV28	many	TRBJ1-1	TGTGCCAGCAGTTCGGGGGCAGACCAATTTGGTGAAGCTTTCTTT	CASSSGADQFGEAFF
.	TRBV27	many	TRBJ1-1	TGTGCCAGCAGTCGAAGCCCGGGGTTTAAGTCTGAAGCTTTCTTT	CASSRSPGFKSEAFF
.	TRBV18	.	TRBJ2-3	TGTGCCAGCTCACCACCTAGCAGCAACACAGATACGCAGTATTTT	CASSPPSSNTDTQYF
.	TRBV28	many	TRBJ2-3	TGTGCCAGCAGTTTGGGGGGACCCCCTCAGTATTTT	CASSLGGPPQYF
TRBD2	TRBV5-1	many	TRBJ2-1	TGCGCCAGCAGCTTGCATCGGGAGGTAACCCCCTACAATGAGCAGTTCTTC	CASSLHREVTPYNEQFF
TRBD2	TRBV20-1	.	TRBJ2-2	TGCAGTGCTAGAGGGGGGGGACTAGCGAACACCGGGGAGCTGTTTTTT	CSARGGGLANTGELFF
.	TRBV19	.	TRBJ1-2	TGTGCCAGTTCCTTCGGGCCCAGGACAGACTATGGCTACACCTTC	CASSFGPRTDYGYTF
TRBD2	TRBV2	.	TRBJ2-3	TGTGCCAGCAGACTTGACGGACTAGATGGGTATTTT	CASRLDGLDGYF
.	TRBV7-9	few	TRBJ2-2	TGTGCCAGCAGCCCCCTGGGGTCCGCGAACACCGGGGAGCTGTTTTTT	CASSPLGSANTGELFF
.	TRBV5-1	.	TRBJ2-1	TGCGCCAGCAGCTTGGTTCCGGAGAACTCCTACAATGAGCAGTTCTTC	CASSLVPENSYNEQFF
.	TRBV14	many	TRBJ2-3	TGTGCCAGCAGCGGGTACGGCACAGATACGCAGTATTTT	CASSGYGTDTQYF
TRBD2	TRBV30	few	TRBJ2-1	TGTGCCTGGAGCCATGGACTAGCGGGGGGAAATGAGCAGTTCTTC	CAWSHGLAGGNEQFF
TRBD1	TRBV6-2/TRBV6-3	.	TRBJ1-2	TGTGCCAGCAACAGCTACAGGGGGTTTTCCAACTATGGCTACACCTTC	CASNSYRGFSNYGYTF
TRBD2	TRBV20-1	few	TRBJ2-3	TGCAGTGCTAGTAAGCGGGAGGCACACACAGATACGCAGTATTTT	CSASKREAHTDTQYF
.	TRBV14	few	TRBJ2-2	TGTGCCAGCAGCCAATACAGCCGGAACACCGGGGAGCTGTTTTTT	CASSQYSRNTGELFF
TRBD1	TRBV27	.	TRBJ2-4	TGTGCCAGCAGGTATACGGGACAGGGGGGCAACATTCAGTACTTC	CASRYTGQGGNIQYF
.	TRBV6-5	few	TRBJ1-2	TGTGCCAGCAGTTACTCGACGGATTATGGCTACACCTTC	CASSYSTDYGYTF
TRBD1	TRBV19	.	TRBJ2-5	TGTGCCAGTAGTCTCCGGACAGGGGGCGGTGAGGAGACCCAGTACTTC	CASSLRTGGGEETQYF
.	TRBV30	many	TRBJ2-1	TGTGCCTGGAGTGGAAATGAGCAGTTCTTC	CAWSGNEQFF
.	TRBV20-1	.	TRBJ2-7	TGCAGTGCTAGGCACTCTTCGACAGAGATGATAGGTGGCGAGCAGTACTTC	CSARHSSTEMIGGEQYF
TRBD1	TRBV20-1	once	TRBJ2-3	TGCAGTGCTATGACAGGGGGCAATCGTGATACGCAGTATTTT	CSAMTGGNRDTQYF
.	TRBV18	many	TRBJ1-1	TGTGCCAGCTCACCAAGATCGGACAGGAACACTGAAGCTTTCTTT	CASSPRSDRNTEAFF
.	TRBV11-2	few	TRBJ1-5	TGTGCCAGCAGCTTAGACCGGTCTCAGCCCCAGCATTTT	CASSLDRSQPQHF
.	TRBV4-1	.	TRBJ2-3	TGCGCCAGCAGCCAAGAGCCCCGCGGAGGGGCAGATACGCAGTATTTT	CASSQEPRGGADTQYF
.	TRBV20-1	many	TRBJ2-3	TGCAGTGCTCCGACTCAAACAGATACGCAGTATTTT	CSAPTQTDTQYF